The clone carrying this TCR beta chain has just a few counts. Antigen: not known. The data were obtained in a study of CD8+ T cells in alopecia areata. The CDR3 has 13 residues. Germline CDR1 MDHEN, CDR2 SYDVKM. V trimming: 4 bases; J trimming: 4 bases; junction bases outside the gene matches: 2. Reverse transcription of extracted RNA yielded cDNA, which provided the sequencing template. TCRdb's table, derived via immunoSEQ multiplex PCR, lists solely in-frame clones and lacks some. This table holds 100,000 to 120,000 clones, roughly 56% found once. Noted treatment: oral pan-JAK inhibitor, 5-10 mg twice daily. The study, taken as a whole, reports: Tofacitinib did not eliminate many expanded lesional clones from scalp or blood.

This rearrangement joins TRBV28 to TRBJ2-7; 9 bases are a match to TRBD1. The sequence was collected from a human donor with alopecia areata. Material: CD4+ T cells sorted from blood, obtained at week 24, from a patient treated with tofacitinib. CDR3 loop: CASSSGTGYEQYF. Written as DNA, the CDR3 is TGTGCCAGCAGTTCCGGGACAGGGTACGAGCAGTACTTC.